These 29 T cell receptor beta chains were sequenced from one sample in a study of CD8 T cells in Susac syndrome (dated by TCRdb to about 2019). Preparation of the library involved the immunoSEQ multiplex PCR assay. RNA was extracted using the RNeasy kit, and about 0.45 to 1 microgram was reverse transcribed with random hexamers. Starting from the raw public reads, TCRdb applied fastp trimming at Q25, assembled clones with MiXCR and retained in-frame beta chains. Each entry merges the rows of one CDR3 protein and shows their most common DNA and genes. The sample contains roughly 140,000 distinct CDR3 sequences, nearly 97% of them found a single time. The top ten clonotypes cover 0.14% to 0.15% of the sample. The source material was CD8+ T cells from PBMCs. These receptor sequences come from a human donor with multiple sclerosis.

This chain links TRBV12-3 or TRBV12-4 with TRBJ2-1; the match to TRBD1 covers 8 bases. J gave up 4 bases and V 6 bases, and 11 bases lay outside the gene matches. This CDR3 is 16 amino acids long. In DNA, the CDR3 is TGTGCCAGCAGACGCCCGGGACAGGCCCATTACAATGAGCAGTTCTTC. As protein: CASRRPGQAHYNEQFF.

The J gene is TRBJ1-2, the V gene TRBV7-9; D call uncertain. The germline V gene has CDR1 SEHNR and CDR2 FQNEAQ (reference sequence). This CDR3 has 13 residues. V was pared by 4 bases and J by 2 bases, with 8 bases between. The CDR3 reads CASSSAENYGYTF. The DNA of the CDR3 is TGTGCCAGCAGCTCCGCCGAGAACTATGGCTACACCTTC.

The chain recombines TRBV2 with TRBJ2-7, with a tentative D call TRBD1 (7 bases). CDR3 length: 15 residues. Between the trimmed V and J ends, which lost 0 bases and 7 bases, there was a span of 16 bases. Germline CDR1 and CDR2: SNHLY and FYNNEI. The CDR3 region has the DNA TGTGCCAGCAGTGAAGCATCGGGCAGGGGGGCAGAGCAGTACTTC. The encoded protein is CASSEASGRGAEQYF.

The rearrangement uses TRBV29-1 and TRBJ2-7; D is undetermined. Germline V gene data show CDR1 as SQVTM and CDR2 as ANQGSEA. Trimming left V 4 bases short and J 6 bases short, with 10 bases between. This CDR3 contains 11 residues. This chain's CDR3 is CSVGNPREQYV. CDR3 DNA sequence: TGCAGCGTTGGAAACCCTCGCGAGCAGTACGTC.

As DNA, the CDR3 is TGCAGTGCGCCGGACAGGTCGACCTACGAGCAGTACTTC. This sequence encodes CSAPDRSTYEQYF. The chain joins TRBV20-1 to TRBJ2-7; TRBD1 agrees at 7 bases. The CDR3 is 13 amino acids. V lost 6 bases and J lost 2; bases outside the gene matches: 7. Germline V gene data show CDR1 as DFQATT and CDR2 as SNEGSKA (reference sequence).

This clonotype was seen a single time. The chain recombines TRBV5-1 with TRBJ1-1, with a weak D call TRBD1 (6 bases). Germline V gives CDR1 SGHRS, CDR2 YFSETQ. The V end was cut by 0 bases, the J end by 7 bases, with 10 bases between. The CDR3 spans 13 residues. As DNA, the CDR3 is TGCGCCAGCAGCTTGGCCGGGACATTTGAAGCTTTCTTT. It encodes CASSLAGTFEAFF.

This chain uses TRBV20-1 with TRBJ2-7; possibly TRBD1 for D (6 bases). Between the trimmed V and J ends, which lost 6 bases and 2 bases, there was a span of 17 bases. Germline-derived CDR1 and CDR2 are DFQATT and SNEGSKA (reference sequence). The CDR3 loop spans 14 amino acids. The CDR3 sequence is CSATGTSSAYEQYF. The CDR3 DNA reads TGCAGTGCAACAGGGACCTCATCGGCCTACGAGCAGTACTTC.

This clonotype was counted a single time. DNA for the CDR3: TGTGCCAGCAGCGGGACAGGGGGCTCCGCTGAAGCTTTCTTT. This translates into CASSGTGGSAEAFF. The rearrangement joins TRBV12-3 or TRBV12-4 to TRBJ1-1, with 12 bases matching TRBD1. The junction had 5 bases not matched to a gene; V was cut back by 6 bases and J by 6 bases. The CDR3 runs to 14 residues.

The chain joins TRBV29-1 to TRBJ1-2; D ambiguous. The length of the CDR3 is 13 residues. V lost 3 bases to trimming and J lost 0 bases, with 8 bases between them. Per the germline V gene, CDR1 is SQVTM and CDR2 is ANQGSEA. The DNA for the CDR3 is TGCAGCGTTGAGACGGCCGCTAACTATGGCTACACCTTC. Its protein is CSVETAANYGYTF.

The J gene is TRBJ2-3, the V gene TRBV10-3; D call uncertain. V was shortened by 2 bases and J by 0 bases, with 9 bases between the two germline ends. Germline CDR1 is ENHRY and CDR2 is SYGVKD. This CDR3 comprises 15 residues. The CDR3 loop reads CAISEPSSSTDTQYF. DNA of the CDR3: TGTGCCATCAGTGAGCCATCCTCTAGCACAGATACGCAGTATTTT.

The chain employs TRBV29-1 and TRBJ2-3; D is unclear. The germline V and J ends were trimmed by 6 bases and 2 bases, with 6 bases remaining between them. Germline lookup yields CDR1 SQVTM and CDR2 ANQGSEA. The CDR3 length is 11 residues. The DNA for the CDR3 is TGCAGCGTCCCTCCCACAGATACGCAGTATTTT. It specifies CSVPPTDTQYF.

The chain recombines TRBV3-1 with TRBJ2-5; 7 bases map to TRBD2. Trimming took 0 bases from V and 2 from J; bases not matched to a gene: 9. This CDR3 is 17 amino acids long. CDR1 and CDR2 (germline): LGHDT, YNNKEL (reference sequence). The CDR3 region has the DNA TGTGCCAGCAGCCAAGAGTTTGGGAGCGGGGAGCAAGAGACCCAGTACTTC. It specifies CASSQEFGSGEQETQYF.

The chain links TRBV20-1 to TRBJ2-3, with 7 positions matching TRBD1. The CDR3 extends over 16 amino acids. Germline values: CDR1 DFQATT, CDR2 SNEGSKA (reference sequence). V lost 0 bases, J lost 7 bases, and 13 bases stayed unmatched. The DNA for the CDR3 is TGCAGTGCTAGAGATCCACAGGGGCCCGCAGTGCATACGCAGTATTTT. This translates into CSARDPQGPAVHTQYF.

The chain combines TRBV27 with TRBJ1-1; TRBD1 matches 8 bases. Germline loops: CDR1 MNHEY, CDR2 SMNVEV (reference sequence). The CDR3 runs to 14 residues. V shed 3 bases, J shed 7 bases, and the junction held 7 bases outside the gene matches. In DNA form, the CDR3 reads TGTGCCAGCAGTTTGCGACCAGGGACAGGTGAAGCTTTCTTT. Encoded protein: CASSLRPGTGEAFF.

CDR3 region: CSALDHTGELFF. For the CDR3, the DNA is TGCAGCGCTCTCGACCACACCGGGGAGCTGTTTTTT. The genes are TRBV29-1 and TRBJ2-2; no definite D call. The CDR3 is made up of 12 amino acids. Trimming took 7 bases from V and 3 from J, leaving 9 bases between them. CDR1 SQVTM and CDR2 ANQGSEA come from the germline V gene.

V gene TRBV2 combines with J gene TRBJ1-1, with D possibly TRBD1 on 6 matching bases. Trimming took 0 bases from V and 4 from J, leaving 15 bases between them. The CDR3 length is 16 residues. Germline CDR1 and CDR2: SNHLY and FYNNEI. CDR3 sequence (DNA): TGTGCCAGCAGTGAAGCACCCGGGGGCCCGAGCACTGAAGCTTTCTTT. Protein product: CASSEAPGGPSTEAFF.

The chain uses TRBV14 and TRBJ2-7, with D possibly matching TRBD1 (6 bases). In germline, CDR1 is SGHDN, CDR2 FVKESK. The germline V and J ends were trimmed by 0 bases and 6 bases, with 12 bases remaining between them. The length of the CDR3 is 14 residues. The CDR3 sequence: CASSQDLTGSEQYF. In nucleotides, the CDR3 is TGTGCCAGCAGCCAAGATTTAACAGGGAGCGAGCAGTACTTC.

The chain combines TRBV9 with TRBJ1-1; unclear D gene. The germline V gene encodes CDR1 SGDLS and CDR2 YYNGEE. The CDR3 is 13 residues long. V lost 3 bases, J lost 1 base, and 7 bases lay in between. CDR3 amino acids: CASSASANTEAFF. In DNA, the CDR3 is TGTGCCAGCAGCGCCTCAGCGAACACTGAAGCTTTCTTT.

This chain connects TRBV12-3 or TRBV12-4 to TRBJ2-5, with 8 bases aligning to TRBD1. The CDR3 contains 14 residues. J was trimmed by 5 bases and V by 5 bases; bases with no gene match: 7. CDR3 region: CASSEQGVGETQYF. CDR3 in DNA: TGTGCCAGCAGTGAACAGGGGGTCGGGGAGACCCAGTACTTC.

V gene TRBV5-1 combines with J gene TRBJ2-7; D call uncertain. V was shortened by 0 bases and J by 6 bases, with 10 bases between the two germline ends. In germline, CDR1 is SGHRS, CDR2 YFSETQ. The CDR3 is made up of 13 amino acids. CDR3 DNA sequence: TGCGCCAGCAGCTTGGCGGACCCTGGCGAGCAGTACTTC. This encodes CASSLADPGEQYF.

This clonotype was observed once. The chain links TRBV7-9 to TRBJ1-5, with TRBD1 matching over 7 bases. Per the germline V gene, CDR1 is SEHNR and CDR2 is FQNEAQ (reference sequence). The CDR3 consists of 15 residues. The trim removed 4 bases at V and 0 bases at J, leaving 3 bases unmatched. Here the CDR3 DNA reads TGTGCCAGCAGCTCTGACAGGGATAGCAATCAGCCCCAGCATTTT. Translation: CASSSDRDSNQPQHF.

Written as DNA, the CDR3 is TGCAGTGCTAGAGATCAGGGTCGGTACGAGCAGTACGTC. It is translated as CSARDQGRYEQYV. This chain uses TRBV20-1 with TRBJ2-7, with D tentatively TRBD1 (5 bases). The germline V gene encodes CDR1 DFQATT and CDR2 SNEGSKA (reference sequence). V shed 0 bases and J shed 4 bases, with 10 bases lying between them. The CDR3 has 13 amino acids.

The V call is TRBV4-2, the J call TRBJ2-2, with D tentatively TRBD1 (7 bases). V lost 0 bases to trimming and J lost 6 bases, with 11 bases between them. The CDR3 spans 15 residues. The germline gives CDR1 LGHNA, CDR2 YNFKEQ. CDR3 bases: TGTGCCAGCAGCCAAGAGGAGGGGGCTGCCGGGGAGCTGTTTTTT. Translation: CASSQEEGAAGELFF.

This chain uses TRBV3-1 with TRBJ2-5; the D gene is possibly TRBD1 (6 bases). CDR1 is LGHDT and CDR2 is YNNKEL in the germline V gene (reference sequence). Trimming took 0 bases from V and 5 from J, leaving 13 bases between them. The CDR3 covers 15 residues. CDR3 region: CASSQDAGARETQYF. The DNA for the CDR3 is TGTGCCAGCAGCCAAGATGCAGGGGCGCGGGAGACCCAGTACTTC.

V is TRBV19 and J is TRBJ2-1, with a possible D match to TRBD2 (5 bases). V lost 3 bases and J 6 bases, leaving 15 bases between the germline ends. The germline gives CDR1 LNHDA, CDR2 SQIVND (reference sequence). The CDR3 totals 15 residues. The CDR3, as DNA: TGTGCCAGTAGTATTGGACTCCCCTCGGCCAATGAGCAGTTCTTC. It is translated as CASSIGLPSANEQFF.

This rearrangement joins TRBV19 to TRBJ2-7; TRBD1 is a possible D gene (5 bases). V lost 6 bases to trimming and J lost 2 bases, with 11 bases between them. This CDR3 has 13 residues. Germline V gives CDR1 LNHDA, CDR2 SQIVND (reference sequence). The CDR3 DNA reads as TGTGCCAGTAGCCTAACAGGTACCTACGAGCAGTACTTC. Translating gives CASSLTGTYEQYF.

This clonotype occurred once. The chain couples TRBV20-1 to TRBJ1-5; maybe TRBD1 (5 bases). The V and J ends lost 5 bases and 4 bases respectively, with 18 bases between them. Germline V gene lookup returns CDR1 DFQATT and CDR2 SNEGSKA (reference sequence). This CDR3 is 15 amino acids long. The CDR3 reads CSAPPRGGINQPQHF. The DNA of the CDR3 is TGCAGTGCTCCCCCCCGGGGGGGGATAAATCAGCCCCAGCATTTT.

V is TRBV29-1 and J is TRBJ1-1; D may be TRBD1 (5 bases). Germline assignment: CDR1 SQVTM and CDR2 ANQGSEA. The CDR3 is 14 amino acids. V gave up 1 base and J gave up 5 bases, with 14 bases separating them. CDR3 in DNA: TGCAGCGTTGAAGGCGCCGACAGTAAAACTGAAGCTTTCTTT. This encodes CSVEGADSKTEAFF.

This chain links TRBV2 with TRBJ2-3, with D unresolved. Deletions cut 3 bases from V and 2 bases from J, with 9 bases between. Germline V CDR1 and CDR2: SNHLY, FYNNEI. There are 14 residues in the CDR3. The DNA of the CDR3 is TGTGCCAGCAGTGAGCGAGCCCTCACAGATACGCAGTATTTT. Translated: CASSERALTDTQYF. Variable domain in full (rest from reference TRBV2 and TRBJ2-3): EPEVTQTPSHQVTQMGQEVILRCVPISNHLYFYWYRQILGQKVEFLVSFYNNEISEKSEIFDDQFSVERPDGSNFTLKIRSTKLEDSAMYFCASSERALTDTQYFGPGTRLTVL.